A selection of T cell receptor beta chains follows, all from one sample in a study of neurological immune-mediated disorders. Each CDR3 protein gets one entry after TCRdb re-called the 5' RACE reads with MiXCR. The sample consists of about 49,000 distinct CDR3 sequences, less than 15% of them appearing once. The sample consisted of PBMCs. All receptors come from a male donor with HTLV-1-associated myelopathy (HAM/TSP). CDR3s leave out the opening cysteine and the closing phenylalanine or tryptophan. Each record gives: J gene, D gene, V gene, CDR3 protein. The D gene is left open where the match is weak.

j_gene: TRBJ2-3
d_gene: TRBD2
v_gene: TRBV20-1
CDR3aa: SARGPGLAGGRRDTQY

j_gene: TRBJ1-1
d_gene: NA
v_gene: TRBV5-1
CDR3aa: ASSLGTGMNTEAF

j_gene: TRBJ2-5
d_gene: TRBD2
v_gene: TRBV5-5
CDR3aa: ASSLGLAVQETQY

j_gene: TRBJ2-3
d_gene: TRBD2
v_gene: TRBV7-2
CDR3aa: ASSPLGVLAGSTDTQY

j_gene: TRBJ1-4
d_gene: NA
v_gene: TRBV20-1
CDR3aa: SARGMGRPRQLNEKLF

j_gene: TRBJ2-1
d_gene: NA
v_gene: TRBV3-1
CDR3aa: ASSQLRDPPHEQF

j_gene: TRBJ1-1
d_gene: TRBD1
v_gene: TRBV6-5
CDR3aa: ASSSTRGKAF

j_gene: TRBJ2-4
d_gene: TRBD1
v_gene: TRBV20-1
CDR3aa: SARDRTGGDIQY

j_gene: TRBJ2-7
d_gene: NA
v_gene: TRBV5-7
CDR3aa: ASSLGRRSYEQY

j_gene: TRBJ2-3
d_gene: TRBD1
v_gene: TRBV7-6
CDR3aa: ASSLVTGGDTQY

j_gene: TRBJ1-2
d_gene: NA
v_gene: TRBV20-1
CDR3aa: SARVKENYGYT

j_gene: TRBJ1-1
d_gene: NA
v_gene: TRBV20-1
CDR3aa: SAHRDMNTEAF

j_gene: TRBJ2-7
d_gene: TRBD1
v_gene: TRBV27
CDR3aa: ASSWAGGVYEQY

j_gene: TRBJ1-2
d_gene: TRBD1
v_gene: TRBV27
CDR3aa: ASSLEGQSNYGYT

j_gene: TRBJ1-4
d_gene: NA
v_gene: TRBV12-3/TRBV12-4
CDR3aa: ASSLMGATNEKLF

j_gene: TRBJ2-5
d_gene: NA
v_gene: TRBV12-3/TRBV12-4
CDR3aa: ASSLIGQETQY

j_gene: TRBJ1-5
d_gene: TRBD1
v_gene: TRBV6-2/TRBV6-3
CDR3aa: ASSFRTGGNQPQH

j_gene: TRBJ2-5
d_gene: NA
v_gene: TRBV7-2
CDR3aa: ASSTTGLEQETQY

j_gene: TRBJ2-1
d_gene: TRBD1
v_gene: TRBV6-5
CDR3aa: ASSRTFGTGSGGEQF

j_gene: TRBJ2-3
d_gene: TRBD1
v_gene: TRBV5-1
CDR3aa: ASSVPPPGTGEDTQY

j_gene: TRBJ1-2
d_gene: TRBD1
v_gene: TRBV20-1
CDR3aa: SARVGGQGGYGYT

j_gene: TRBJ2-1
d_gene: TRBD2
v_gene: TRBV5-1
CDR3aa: ASRKDGLAGGNEQF

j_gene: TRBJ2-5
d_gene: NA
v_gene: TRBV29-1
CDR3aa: SAKWTVGETQY

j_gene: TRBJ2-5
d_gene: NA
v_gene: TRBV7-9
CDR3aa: ASSTSRDRNQETQY

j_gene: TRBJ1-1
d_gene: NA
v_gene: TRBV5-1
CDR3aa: ASSLAGGKRNTEAF

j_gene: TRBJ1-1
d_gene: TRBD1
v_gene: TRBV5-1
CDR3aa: ASSSRVGQGATEAF

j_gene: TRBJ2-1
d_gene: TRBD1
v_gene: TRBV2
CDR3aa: ASSEDGTGYNEQF

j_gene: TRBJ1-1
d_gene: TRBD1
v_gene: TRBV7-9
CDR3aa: AIVPDRGSEAF

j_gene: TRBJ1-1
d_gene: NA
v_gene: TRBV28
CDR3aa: ASRRLTEAF

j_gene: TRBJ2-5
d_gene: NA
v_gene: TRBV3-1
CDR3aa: ASSYQDYPEETQY

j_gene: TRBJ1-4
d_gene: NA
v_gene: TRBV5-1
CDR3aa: ASSIQGNNEKLF

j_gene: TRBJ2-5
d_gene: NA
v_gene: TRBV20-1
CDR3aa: SASESCGVQETQY

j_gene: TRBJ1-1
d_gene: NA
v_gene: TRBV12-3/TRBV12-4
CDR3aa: ASSLQDTWGTEAF